A selection of T cell receptor beta chains follows, all from one sample in a study of blood T cell repertoires in COVID-19. Clones were sequenced by immunoSEQ multiplex PCR, and TCRdb holds only the in-frame ones, with some missing. The sample contains just over 250,000 clones, around 90% of which appear only once. What was sequenced was peripheral blood. Source of these receptors: a man aged 60 to 69 who had recovered from COVID-19. The CDR3 runs from the conserved cysteine through the conserved F or W. The D gene is left open where the match is weak. A row's size may be missing; if present it is once, few, many or a size class.

>TRBJ2-7|TRBV6-6|.|TRBD2
CASSTTASGPSHEQYF
>TRBJ1-6|TRBV9|.|TRBD1
CASSPPGGSPLHF
>TRBJ1-5|TRBV6-2/TRBV6-3|.|.
CASSPDRRQPQHF
>TRBJ2-7|TRBV5-6|.|TRBD2
CASSRRAGVEQYF
>TRBJ2-3|TRBV6-6|.|TRBD2
CASSRSPPLAGTADTQYF
>TRBJ1-4|TRBV7-2|.|TRBD1
CASSRQGATNEKLFF
>TRBJ2-7|TRBV6-6|.|TRBD2
CASSLPQLAGGRISSYEQYF
>TRBJ1-2|TRBV12-3/TRBV12-4|.|TRBD1
CASFLDRVGYTF
>TRBJ2-1|TRBV18|once|.
CASSPPRGITYEQFF
>TRBJ2-2|TRBV7-2|.|TRBD1
CASSARQGASGELFF
>TRBJ2-1|TRBV6-2/TRBV6-3|.|TRBD1
CASSFRGHINEQFF
>TRBJ2-7|TRBV24-1|.|.
CATSDLPDSLDYEQYF
>TRBJ1-5|TRBV10-1|few|.
CASSPDSPNQPQHF
>TRBJ2-2|TRBV27|.|TRBD1
CASRYKTGDYAGELFF
>TRBJ2-2|TRBV11-3|once|TRBD2
CASSAGLAGGAGELFF
>TRBJ1-1|TRBV7-6|.|.
CASSSVPGYGSTEAFF
>TRBJ2-7|TRBV4-2|.|TRBD1
CASSYGTGSSYEQYF
>TRBJ1-5|TRBV5-6|.|.
CASSLAAEYSNQPQHF
>TRBJ1-1|TRBV19|.|.
CASSERGGAEAFF
>TRBJ2-2|TRBV13|.|TRBD2
CASSPRKSIAGGLTGELFF
>TRBJ1-1|TRBV18|.|TRBD1
CASSYVLVLQGDTEAFF
>TRBJ1-6|TRBV7-2|.|.
CASREASYSPLHF
>TRBJ1-2|TRBV25-1|.|.
CASSTRQEYGYTF
>TRBJ2-4|TRBV2|.|.
CASAQGRFNIQYF
>TRBJ2-7|TRBV6-1|.|.
CASSERGRDTDEQYF
>TRBJ1-6|TRBV27|.|TRBD1
CASSLGTGGLPLHF
>TRBJ1-2|TRBV11-2|.|.
CASSSFTGSGGYGYTF
>TRBJ1-4|TRBV4-2|.|.
CASSQDSTINEKLFF
>TRBJ1-4|TRBV10-3|.|.
CAISDWGPNEKLFF
>TRBJ1-1|TRBV19|.|.
CASTWGGTEAFF
>TRBJ2-1|TRBV5-8|.|TRBD2
CASSIMGLGYNEQFF
>TRBJ2-7|TRBV19|.|TRBD2
CASRSRGGSSYEQYF
>TRBJ2-1|TRBV5-6|.|TRBD2
CASSFYTSGGRDEQFF
>TRBJ1-4|TRBV5-1|.|.
CASSLRATNEKLFF
>TRBJ2-2|TRBV5-4|.|.
CASSSDSNTGELFF
>TRBJ1-5|TRBV6-5|.|TRBD1
CASSYRTGVQPQHF
>TRBJ2-2|TRBV2|.|.
CASSGLTDTGELFF
>TRBJ2-5|TRBV6-5|.|.
CASSYSNREQETQYF
>TRBJ1-2|TRBV6-6|.|TRBD1
CASSQKGGSYTF
>TRBJ1-3|TRBV6-1|.|.
CASSDWAVLNTIYF
>TRBJ2-3|TRBV21-1|.|.
CASSKDVGGVTQYF
>TRBJ2-2|TRBV24-1|.|TRBD1
CATSERTGDTGELFF
>TRBJ2-3|TRBV5-1|.|.
CASSLRGLNTDTQYF
>TRBJ1-4|TRBV24-1|.|.
CATSEGGATNEKLFF
>TRBJ1-1|TRBV19|.|TRBD1
CASSTGTGRHTEAFF
>TRBJ1-2|TRBV6-5|.|.
CASRTGEYGYTF
>TRBJ1-1|TRBV5-1|few|TRBD1
CASSQGARFPAEAFF
>TRBJ2-2|TRBV29-1|once|TRBD1
CSVEGGQGYTGELFF
>TRBJ2-5|TRBV19|.|.
CASSNTGSKETQYF
>TRBJ2-7|TRBV12-2|.|.
CASRLGPDPYEQYF